The T cell receptor (beta chain) under discussion was sequenced for a study of blood T cells in healthy people across ages. A sample-barcoded 5' primer and a J-beta primer mix were used in a second PCR of roughly 7 to 11 cycles. TCRdb reprocessed the 5' RACE reads via MiXCR and lists one record per CDR3 protein. The sample gives some 640,000 distinct CDR3 sequences, under 30% of which show up once; less than 20% is in the top ten. This clonotype occurred many times. V was pared by 6 bases and J by 5 bases, with 3 bases of the junction left unmatched. This CDR3 is built from 14 residues. Germline loops: CDR1 SNHLY, CDR2 FYNNEI.

The source of this sequence is a woman of 80 years or more in good health. The chain links TRBV2 to TRBJ2-1, with 11 bases matching TRBD2. Sequenced: blood. The CDR3 loop reads CASSPGLADNEQFF. The CDR3 region has the DNA TGTGCCAGCAGCCCGGGACTAGCGGACAATGAGCAGTTCTTC.